These 28 T cell receptor beta chains were sequenced from one sample in a study of cytomegalovirus exposure and HLA in healthy donors. 60 Vbeta and 13 Jbeta primers were used in PCR. The data were produced by immunoSEQ multiplex PCR, yet TCRdb's version contains in-frame clones alone and is incomplete. The data contain 180,000 or so clones, roughly 76% of them singletons. Sequenced input: PBMCs. Receptors originate from a woman aged 18-30 years in good health and CMV-seropositive.

The genes are TRBV28 and TRBJ1-4, with TRBD1 matching 8 bases. Germline V gene data show CDR1 as MDHEN and CDR2 as SYDVKM. Germline trimming cut 2 bases from V and 0 bases from J; bases unmatched to any gene: 5. CDR3 length: 17 amino acids. The CDR3 nucleotides read TGTGCCAGCAGTTTAGACAGGGGTTCGTCAACTAATGAAAAACTGTTTTTT. This encodes CASSLDRGSSTNEKLFF.

This chain joins TRBV5-4 and TRBJ1-6, with 8 positions matching TRBD1. Germline CDR1 and CDR2: SGHNT and YYREEE (reference sequence). This CDR3 contains 15 residues. The junction had 10 bases not matched to a gene; V was cut back by 4 bases and J by 10 bases. The DNA for the CDR3 is TGTGCCAGCAGCCAACCGGGACAGGAGAGCTCACCCCTCCACTTT. Translating it yields CASSQPGQESSPLHF.

The V call is TRBV7-2, the J call TRBJ1-5; 9 nucleotides agree with TRBD1. The CDR3 sequence is 15 residues long. Germline values: CDR1 SGHTA, CDR2 FQGNSA. After removal of 5 bases from V and 8 bases from J, the junction contained 10 bases not matched to a gene. The CDR3 protein is CASSPSGTGSEPQHF. CDR3 in DNA: TGTGCCAGCAGCCCATCCGGGACAGGGTCCGAGCCCCAGCATTTT.

The CDR3 here is CASSFSGGAADTQYF. The CDR3 nucleotides are TGTGCCAGCAGCTTTAGCGGGGGGGCTGCAGATACGCAGTATTTT. This chain joins TRBV7-3 and TRBJ2-3; 11 bases match TRBD2. The trim removed 3 bases at V and 4 bases at J, leaving 3 bases unmatched. Per germline, CDR1 SGHTA and CDR2 FQGTGA. The CDR3 extends over 15 amino acids.

J is TRBJ1-2 and V is TRBV27, with D unclear. The germline V gene encodes CDR1 MNHEY and CDR2 SMNVEV (reference sequence). The germline V and J ends were trimmed by 2 bases and 7 bases, with 11 bases remaining between them. The CDR3 has 13 residues. CDR3 protein: CASSLGGFSGYTF. CDR3 bases: TGTGCCAGCAGTTTAGGAGGGTTCAGTGGCTACACCTTC.

The V call is TRBV28, the J call TRBJ1-5; weak D call: TRBD1 (6 bases). Germline-derived CDR1 and CDR2 are MDHEN and SYDVKM. The CDR3 covers 15 residues. Trimming removed 6 bases at V and 3 bases at J, with 15 bases between. The CDR3 DNA is TGTGCCAGCAGGACCTCCACAGGGACCAATCAGCCCCAGCATTTT. As protein: CASRTSTGTNQPQHF. The whole variable domain, remainder taken from reference TRBV28 and TRBJ1-5, is DVKVTQSSRYLVKRTGEKVFLECVQDMDHENMFWYRQDPGLGLRLIYFSYDVKMKEKGDIPEGYSVSREKKERFSLILESASTNQTSMYLCASRTSTGTNQPQHFGDGTRLSIL.

The V call is TRBV25-1, the J call TRBJ2-3, with 8 bases that match TRBD2. V dropped 8 bases and J dropped 3; count of bases not matched to a gene: 10. Looked up from germline, CDR1 is MGHDK and CDR2 is SYGVNS. This CDR3 region has 15 residues. The CDR3 loop reads CASSLSGGMTDTQYF. Here the CDR3 DNA reads TGTGCCAGCTCACTGAGCGGGGGAATGACAGATACGCAGTATTTT. Drawing the rest from reference TRBV25-1 and TRBJ2-3, the complete variable domain is EADIYQTPRYLVIGTGKKITLECSQTMGHDKMYWYQQDPGMELHLIHYSYGVNSTEKGDLSSESTVSRIRTEHFPLTLESARPSHTSQYLCASSLSGGMTDTQYFGPGTRLTVL.

This rearrangement joins TRBV7-9 to TRBJ1-2; 8 bases are a match to TRBD1. V shed 0 bases, J shed 4 bases, and the junction held 10 bases outside the gene matches. Germline CDR1 reads SEHNR; CDR2 reads FQNEAQ (reference sequence). The CDR3 extends over 17 amino acids. The CDR3 DNA reads as TGTGCCAGCAGCTTAGCCCGGGGACAGGCCTACGGCTATGGCTACACCTTC. Translated, it gives CASSLARGQAYGYGYTF.

This chain uses TRBV14 with TRBJ2-1; possibly TRBD2 for D (5 bases). Germline loops: CDR1 SGHDN, CDR2 FVKESK. The CDR3 runs to 16 residues. The ends were cut back, 1 base at V and 7 bases at J, with 17 bases in the middle. The CDR3 reads CASSQVPGRGRNEQFF. The CDR3 nucleotides read TGTGCCAGCAGCCAAGTGCCCGGACGGGGAAGAAATGAGCAGTTCTTC. The whole variable domain, remainder taken from reference TRBV14 and TRBJ2-1, is EAGVTQFPSHSVIEKGQTVTLRCDPISGHDNLYWYRRVMGKEIKFLLHFVKESKQDESGMPNNRFLAERTGGTYSTLKVQPAELEDSGVYFCASSQVPGRGRNEQFFGPGTRLTVL.

This rearrangement joins TRBV5-5 to TRBJ1-1; TRBD1 agrees at 9 bases. With 4 bases clipped from V and 0 bases from J, the junction kept 7 bases outside the gene matches. CDR1 SGHKS and CDR2 YYEKEE come from the germline V gene (reference sequence). The CDR3 extends over 16 amino acids. This CDR3 is CASSPRGQGLNTEAFF. CDR3 coding DNA: TGTGCCAGCAGCCCGAGGGGACAGGGATTGAACACTGAAGCTTTCTTT.

V is TRBV5-4 and J is TRBJ2-3, with D possibly matching TRBD2 (6 bases). Germline CDR1 is SGHNT and CDR2 is YYREEE (reference sequence). V was pared by 4 bases and J by 1 base, with 16 bases between. The CDR3 covers 16 residues. The CDR3 here is CASSPTLRRGTDTQYF. The CDR3, as DNA: TGTGCCAGCAGCCCAACCCTTAGGAGGGGCACAGATACGCAGTATTTT. The full variable domain, rest sourced from reference TRBV5-4 and TRBJ2-3, is ETGVTQSPTHLIKTRGQQVTLRCSSQSGHNTVSWYQQALGQGPQFIFQYYREEENGRGNFPPRFSGLQFPNYSSELNVNALELDDSALYLCASSPTLRRGTDTQYFGPGTRLTVL.

The chain combines TRBV6-6 with TRBJ2-5, with unresolved D. Trimming removed 2 bases from V and 1 base from J, with 11 bases in between. Germline-derived CDR1 and CDR2 are MNHNY and SVGAGI (reference sequence). The CDR3 covers 15 residues. CDR3: CASSYAQAGQETQYF. In nucleotides, the CDR3 is TGTGCCAGCAGTTACGCGCAGGCCGGCCAAGAGACCCAGTACTTC.

This chain links TRBV5-8 with TRBJ2-2, with TRBD2 matching 11 bases. V was clipped by 1 base and J by 3 bases; unmatched bases: 5. The CDR3 is 17 amino acids. The germline gives CDR1 SGHTS, CDR2 YDEGEE. This chain's CDR3 is CASSLTLAGGDTGELFF. In DNA form, the CDR3 reads TGTGCCAGCAGCTTGACCCTAGCGGGGGGAGACACCGGGGAGCTGTTTTTT.

This CDR3 reads CATTPGGNQPQHF. DNA of the CDR3: TGTGCCACTACGCCGGGAGGCAATCAGCCCCAGCATTTT. The V call is TRBV19, the J call TRBJ1-5; D uncertain. Germline V gene lookup returns CDR1 LNHDA and CDR2 SQIVND (reference sequence). The CDR3 spans 13 residues. The V end was cut by 10 bases, the J end by 2 bases, with 12 bases between.

The rearrangement joins TRBV28 to TRBJ1-1, with 9 bases fitting TRBD1. Germline V gene data show CDR1 as MDHEN and CDR2 as SYDVKM. The CDR3 extends over 14 amino acids. After removal of 6 bases from V and 7 bases from J, the junction contained 9 bases not matched to a gene. The CDR3 region is CASRRDRVIVEAFF. In DNA, the CDR3 is TGTGCCAGCAGACGGGACAGGGTCATCGTTGAAGCTTTCTTT.

This rearrangement joins TRBV2 to TRBJ1-4; perhaps TRBD1 as D (5 bases). V gave up 6 bases and J gave up 5 bases, with 16 bases separating them. The CDR3 covers 15 residues. Germline CDR1 SNHLY, CDR2 FYNNEI. CDR3 residues: CASRRGWVGNEKLFF. The CDR3 region has the DNA TGTGCCAGCAGGCGGGGCTGGGTCGGAAATGAAAAACTGTTTTTT.

This clone turned up a few times. Other DNA sequences from this sample encode an identical CDR3 as well. The chain has TRBV20-1 and TRBJ1-2; the D is unclear. Germline-derived CDR1 and CDR2 are DFQATT and SNEGSKA (reference sequence). Trimming left V 0 bases short and J 5 bases short, with 4 bases between. The CDR3 is 11 amino acids. CDR3 amino acids: CSARDIYGYTF. DNA for the CDR3: TGCAGTGCTAGAGATATTTATGGCTACACCTTC.

This chain joins TRBV11-3 and TRBJ2-5; 8 bases match TRBD2. V was clipped by 7 bases and J by 3 bases; unmatched bases: 7. Germline values: CDR1 SGHNT, CDR2 YENEEA. This CDR3 has 14 amino acids. The CDR3 is CASNSPGREETQYF. DNA for the CDR3: TGTGCCAGCAACTCTCCCGGGAGGGAAGAGACCCAGTACTTC.

The chain links TRBV2 to TRBJ2-4, with 7 nucleotides matching TRBD2. This CDR3 contains 18 residues. The germline gives CDR1 SNHLY, CDR2 FYNNEI. After removal of 1 base from V and 0 bases from J, the junction contained 9 bases not matched to a gene. The CDR3 here is CASSEEAGVGLAKNIQYF. Here the CDR3 DNA reads TGTGCCAGCAGTGAAGAGGCGGGAGTAGGACTAGCCAAAAACATTCAGTACTTC.

This clone was seen a single time. J is TRBJ2-1 and V is TRBV29-1; perhaps TRBD1 as D (6 bases). With 0 bases removed from V and 6 bases from J, the gap between germline ends came to 12 bases. The germline CDR1 and CDR2 sequences are SQVTM and ANQGSEA. The CDR3 contains 14 residues. The CDR3 loop reads CSVEDLRGGNEQFF. The CDR3 DNA follows: TGCAGCGTTGAAGATCTGAGAGGGGGCAATGAGCAGTTCTTC.

This clone was recorded once. The V gene is TRBV9, the J gene TRBJ2-2; 7 bases map to TRBD1. This CDR3 spans 14 amino acids. The V segment lost 3 bases and the J segment 5 bases; nucleotides outside the gene matches: 4. The V gene's germline CDR1 is SGDLS and CDR2 YYNGEE. The CDR3 DNA follows: TGTGCCAGCAGCGCCACAGGGGAAACCGGGGAGCTGTTTTTT. This codes for CASSATGETGELFF.

The V and J genes are TRBV5-6 and TRBJ1-3; 8 nucleotides align to TRBD1. The CDR3 has 15 residues. V shed 5 bases, J shed 2 bases, and the junction held 6 bases outside the gene matches. Germline V lookup: CDR1 SGHDT, CDR2 YYEEEE. This chain's CDR3 is CASRKRTGTGNTIYF. DNA for the CDR3: TGTGCCAGCAGGAAAAGGACAGGGACTGGAAACACCATATATTTT.

The rearrangement links TRBV5-3 to TRBJ1-5, with a possible D match to TRBD1 (5 bases). TRBV5-3 is an ORF, and what it does is uncertain. The CDR3 is 15 residues long. V lost 0 bases to trimming and J lost 6 bases, with 13 bases between them. CDR3 sequence (DNA): TGTGCCAGAAGCTTGGGTCTTGGCAGGGCTCAGCCCCAGCATTTT. Its protein product is CARSLGLGRAQPQHF.

This clone was counted only a few times. The chain combines TRBV7-2 with TRBJ1-2; D uncertain. Between the trimmed V and J ends, which lost 2 bases and 4 bases, there was a span of 8 bases. The germline V gene has CDR1 SGHTA and CDR2 FQGNSA. The CDR3 consists of 13 residues. Here the CDR3 DNA reads TGTGCCAGCAGCTTACCACAAGTCTATGGCTACACCTTC. It is translated as CASSLPQVYGYTF.

The chain employs TRBV15 and TRBJ2-3; 8 bases line up with TRBD1. This CDR3 contains 17 residues. The ends lost 1 base at V and 2 bases at J; junction bases unmatched: 8. Germline lookup yields CDR1 LNHNV and CDR2 YYDKDF (reference sequence). The CDR3 coding sequence is TGTGCCACCAGCAGAGGTACTGACAGGGGAATCACAGATACGCAGTATTTT. This sequence encodes CATSRGTDRGITDTQYF.

This rearrangement joins TRBV16 to TRBJ1-5; tentatively, D is TRBD1 (6 bases). The germline gives CDR1 KGHSY, CDR2 FQNENV. This CDR3 spans 15 amino acids. V was trimmed by 0 bases and J by 5 bases, leaving 11 bases between them. The DNA for the CDR3 is TGTGCCAGCAGCCAATCGTTCAGGGGCGATCAGCCCCAGCATTTT. Protein: CASSQSFRGDQPQHF. Based on the CDR3 plus reference TRBV16 and TRBJ1-5, the full variable domain is GEEVAQTPKHLVRGEGQKAKLYCAPIKGHSYVFWYQQVLKNEFKFLISFQNENVFDETGMPKERFSAKCLPNSPCSLEIQATKLEDSAVYFCASSQSFRGDQPQHFGDGTRLSIL.

J is TRBJ2-7 and V is TRBV6-5; no reliable D call. Trimming removed 0 bases at V and 3 bases at J, with 9 bases between. The CDR3 has 14 residues. Per germline, CDR1 MNHEY and CDR2 SVGAGI. CDR3 DNA: TGTGCCAGCAGTTACTCCGGCGGATACTACGAGCAGTACTTC. It yields the protein CASSYSGGYYEQYF.

The chain uses TRBV4-3 and TRBJ2-1, with 8 bases matching TRBD1. The CDR3 is 16 amino acids. Germline V gene sequence: CDR1 LGHNA, CDR2 YSLEER. The V gene end was trimmed by 0 bases and the J gene end by 6 bases; junction bases not matched to a gene: 7. The CDR3 reads CASSQDPGGASNEQFF. The CDR3 DNA sequence: TGCGCCAGCAGCCAAGACCCAGGGGGCGCGAGCAATGAGCAGTTCTTC.